These 12 T cell receptor beta chains originate from one sample sequenced in a study of blood T cells in healthy people across ages. With a J-beta primer mix and a sample-barcoded 5' primer, a second PCR ran about 6 to 11 cycles. TCRdb independently ran MiXCR on the 5' RACE reads; one entry per CDR3 protein. Altogether approximately 940,000 distinct CDR3 sequences are present, around 48% being singletons, with the ten largest covering 13%. Input material: blood. All receptors come from a man aged 25 to 40 in good health.

The rearrangement joins TRBV4-3 to TRBJ2-5; 7 nucleotides agree with TRBD1. Germline assignment: CDR1 LGHNA and CDR2 YSLEER. V trimming: 2 bases; J trimming: 4 bases; junction bases outside the gene matches: 13. This CDR3 is built from 17 residues. In nucleotides, the CDR3 is TGCGCCAGCAGCCAATATCACCCGGACAGGCTGGGAGAGACCCAGTACTTC. It specifies CASSQYHPDRLGETQYF.

This clonotype was seen many times. In DNA form, the CDR3 reads TGTGCCAGCAGCTTAGAATGGGGTTCCAACTCCGAGCAGTACTTC. It translates to CASSLEWGSNSEQYF. The V gene is TRBV11-2, the J gene TRBJ2-7; D not resolved. Germline lookup yields CDR1 SGHAT and CDR2 FQNNGV. V was trimmed by 0 bases and J by 6 bases, leaving 15 bases between them. There are 15 residues in the CDR3.

The chain uses TRBV7-2 and TRBJ1-1; D not certain. This CDR3 spans 15 amino acids. Germline values: CDR1 SGHTA, CDR2 FQGNSA. Between the trimmed V and J ends, which lost 0 bases and 10 bases, there was a span of 18 bases. CDR3 bases: TGTGCCAGCAGCTTAGCTCACAGCCCCGCGGTTGGAGCTTTCTTT. It encodes CASSLAHSPAVGAFF.

The genes are TRBV27 and TRBJ2-3; 15 bases are shared with TRBD2. The ends lost 1 base at V and 5 bases at J; junction bases unmatched: 10. CDR3 length: 19 residues. Germline values: CDR1 MNHEY, CDR2 SMNVEV (reference sequence). The CDR3: CASSLLPGLAGGVGDTQYF. CDR3 coding DNA: TGTGCCAGCAGTTTATTACCGGGACTAGCGGGGGGAGTAGGAGATACGCAGTATTTT.

The rearrangement uses TRBV11-2 and TRBJ2-3; unclear D gene. CDR1 and CDR2 (germline): SGHAT, FQNNGV. The germline V and J ends were trimmed by 4 bases and 4 bases, with 12 bases remaining between them. The CDR3 extends over 14 amino acids. Here the CDR3 reads CASSSTRSSDTQYF. CDR3 in DNA: TGTGCCAGCAGCTCCACGCGCTCGTCAGATACGCAGTATTTT.

The sample holds a few counts of this clonotype. The rearrangement joins TRBV6-1 to TRBJ1-1; perhaps TRBD1 as D (6 bases). Germline CDR1 and CDR2: MNHNS and SASEGT. Trimming removed 7 bases from V and 5 bases from J, with 20 bases in between. The CDR3 covers 15 residues. CDR3 residues: CASIRGADGRTEAFF. CDR3 coding DNA: TGTGCCAGCATCCGGGGGGCGGATGGTAGAACTGAAGCTTTCTTT.

The chain has TRBV28 and TRBJ2-1, with D perhaps TRBD2 (6 bases). V was pared by 5 bases and J by 6 bases, with 8 bases between. The CDR3 runs 12 residues. The germline gives CDR1 MDHEN, CDR2 SYDVKM. CDR3 protein: CASSGDFNEQFF. For the CDR3, the DNA is TGTGCCAGCAGTGGGGACTTCAATGAGCAGTTCTTC.

V is TRBV9 and J is TRBJ2-7; D call uncertain. The V and J ends lost 0 bases and 2 bases respectively, with 9 bases between them. The germline V gene encodes CDR1 SGDLS and CDR2 YYNGEE. CDR3 size: 14 residues. The CDR3 here is CASSVAAATYEQYF. The DNA for the CDR3 is TGTGCCAGCAGCGTAGCGGCAGCTACCTACGAGCAGTACTTC.

This clonotype was recorded at least ten times. This rearrangement joins TRBV29-1 to TRBJ1-2; no clear D. The germline CDR1 and CDR2 sequences are SQVTM and ANQGSEA. This CDR3 contains 12 residues. V shed 8 bases and J shed 2 bases, with 12 bases lying between them. The CDR3 region has the DNA TGCAGCTCACTGGTCGGAAACTATGGCTACACCTTC. Protein product: CSSLVGNYGYTF.

The rearrangement uses TRBV20-1 and TRBJ2-1; 10 bases align to TRBD2. The CDR3 has 16 amino acids. Trimming cost V 4 bases and J 7 bases; bases outside gene matches: 13. Germline CDR1 is DFQATT and CDR2 is SNEGSKA (reference sequence). The CDR3 nucleotides are TGCAGTGCTACCTACCCTAATCTAGCGGGGGTAAATGAGCAGTTCTTC. Amino acid sequence: CSATYPNLAGVNEQFF.

The chain has TRBV30 and TRBJ1-2; tentative D call: TRBD1 (5 bases). V was cut by 2 bases and J by 6 bases, with 13 bases left in between. The CDR3 runs 13 residues. CDR1 and CDR2 (germline): GTSNPN, SVGIG (reference sequence). Here the CDR3 DNA reads TGTGCCTGGAGTCGGACGGGGGGAAATGGCTACACCTTC. It encodes CAWSRTGGNGYTF.

The sample holds one count of this clonotype. The V gene is TRBV29-1, the J gene TRBJ1-1, with D tentatively TRBD1 (5 bases). With 4 bases removed from V and 1 base from J, the gap between germline ends came to 7 bases. Germline-derived CDR1 and CDR2 are SQVTM and ANQGSEA. The CDR3 extends over 12 amino acids. CDR3 amino acids: CSVAQANTEAFF. In DNA form, the CDR3 reads TGCAGCGTTGCACAGGCGAACACTGAAGCTTTCTTT.